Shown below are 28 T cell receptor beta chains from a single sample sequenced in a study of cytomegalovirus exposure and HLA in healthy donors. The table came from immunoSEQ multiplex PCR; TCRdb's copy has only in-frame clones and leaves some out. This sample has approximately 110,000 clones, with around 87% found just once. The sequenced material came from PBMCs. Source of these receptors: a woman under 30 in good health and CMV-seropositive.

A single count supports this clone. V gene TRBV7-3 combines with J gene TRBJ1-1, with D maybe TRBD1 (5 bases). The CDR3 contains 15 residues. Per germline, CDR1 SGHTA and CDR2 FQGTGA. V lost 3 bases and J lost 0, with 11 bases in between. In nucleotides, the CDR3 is TGTGCCAGCAGCTTGTCCAGGGCCATGAACACTGAAGCTTTCTTT. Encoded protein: CASSLSRAMNTEAFF. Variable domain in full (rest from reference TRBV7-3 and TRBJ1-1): GAGVSQTPSNKVTEKGKYVELRCDPISGHTALYWYRQSLGQGPEFLIYFQGTGAADDSGLPNDRFFAVRPEGSVSTLKIQRTERGDSAVYLCASSLSRAMNTEAFFGQGTRLTVV.

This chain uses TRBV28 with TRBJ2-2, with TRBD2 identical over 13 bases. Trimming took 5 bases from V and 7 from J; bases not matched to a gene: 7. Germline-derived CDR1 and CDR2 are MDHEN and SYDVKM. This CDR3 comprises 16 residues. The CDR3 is CASSRTSGRRGGELFF. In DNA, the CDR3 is TGTGCCAGCAGTCGGACTAGCGGGAGACGAGGCGGGGAGCTGTTTTTT.

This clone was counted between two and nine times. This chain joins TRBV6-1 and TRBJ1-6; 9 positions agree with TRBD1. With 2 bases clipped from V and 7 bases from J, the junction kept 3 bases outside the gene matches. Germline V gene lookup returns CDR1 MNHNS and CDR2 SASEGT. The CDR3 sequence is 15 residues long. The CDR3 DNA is TGTGCCAGCAGTGAAAGCGGGACAGGGAATTCACCCCTCCACTTT. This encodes CASSESGTGNSPLHF.

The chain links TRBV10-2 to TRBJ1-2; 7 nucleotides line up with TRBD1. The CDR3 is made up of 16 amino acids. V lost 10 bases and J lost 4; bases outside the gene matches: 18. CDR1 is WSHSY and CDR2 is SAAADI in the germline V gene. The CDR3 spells CATSEQGVFTLYGYTF. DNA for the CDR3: TGCGCCACGTCTGAGCAGGGGGTATTTACCCTCTATGGCTACACCTTC.

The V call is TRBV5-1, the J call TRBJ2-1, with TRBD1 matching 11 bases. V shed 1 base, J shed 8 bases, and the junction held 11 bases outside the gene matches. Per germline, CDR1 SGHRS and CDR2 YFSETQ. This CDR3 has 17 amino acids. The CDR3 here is CASSLNPGGQGAHEQFF. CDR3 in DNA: TGCGCCAGCAGCTTGAACCCAGGAGGACAGGGGGCTCATGAGCAGTTCTTC.

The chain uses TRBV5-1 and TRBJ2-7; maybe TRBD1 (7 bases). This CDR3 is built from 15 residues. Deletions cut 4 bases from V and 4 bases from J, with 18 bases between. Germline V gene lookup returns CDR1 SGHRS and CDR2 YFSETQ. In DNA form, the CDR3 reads TGCGCCAGCAGCCCCTGGACAGGAGGGGAATACGAGCAGTACTTC. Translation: CASSPWTGGEYEQYF.

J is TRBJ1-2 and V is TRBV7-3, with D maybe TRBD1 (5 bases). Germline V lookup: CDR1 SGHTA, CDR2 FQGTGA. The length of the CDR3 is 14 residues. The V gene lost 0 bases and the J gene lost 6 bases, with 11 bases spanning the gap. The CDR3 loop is CASSLTPGGNGYTF. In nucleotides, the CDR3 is TGTGCCAGCAGCTTAACCCCCGGGGGTAATGGCTACACCTTC.

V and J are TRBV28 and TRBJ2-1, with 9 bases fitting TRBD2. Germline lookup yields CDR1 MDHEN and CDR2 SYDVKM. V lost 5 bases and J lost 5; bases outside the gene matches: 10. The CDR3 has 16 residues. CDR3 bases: TGTGCCAGCAGTCAGGGACTAGCTCGGTACCACAATGAGCAGTTCTTC. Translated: CASSQGLARYHNEQFF.

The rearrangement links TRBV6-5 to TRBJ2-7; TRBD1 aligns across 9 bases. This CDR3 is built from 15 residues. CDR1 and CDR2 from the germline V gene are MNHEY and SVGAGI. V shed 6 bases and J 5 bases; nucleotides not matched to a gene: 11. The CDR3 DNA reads TGTGCCAGCAGACGTACATCCGGGACAGGGAACGAGCAGTACTTC. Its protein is CASRRTSGTGNEQYF.

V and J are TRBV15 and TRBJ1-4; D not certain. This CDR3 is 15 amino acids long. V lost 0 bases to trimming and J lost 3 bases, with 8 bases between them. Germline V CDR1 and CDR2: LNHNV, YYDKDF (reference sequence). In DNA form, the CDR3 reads TGTGCCACCAGCAGAGACGGAGTAGCTAATGAAAAACTGTTTTTT. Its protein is CATSRDGVANEKLFF. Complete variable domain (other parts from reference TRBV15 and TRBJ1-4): DAMVIQNPRYQVTQFGKPVTLSCSQTLNHNVMYWYQQKSSQAPKLLFHYYDKDFNNEADTPDNFQSRRPNTSFCFLDIRSPGLGDTAMYLCATSRDGVANEKLFFGSGTQLSVL.

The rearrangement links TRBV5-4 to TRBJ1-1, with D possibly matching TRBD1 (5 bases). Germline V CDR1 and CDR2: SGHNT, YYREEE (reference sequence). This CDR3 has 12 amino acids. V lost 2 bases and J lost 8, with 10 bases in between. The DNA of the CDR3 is TGTGCCAGCAGCTTCCGACAGAACGAAGCTTTCTTT. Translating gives CASSFRQNEAFF.

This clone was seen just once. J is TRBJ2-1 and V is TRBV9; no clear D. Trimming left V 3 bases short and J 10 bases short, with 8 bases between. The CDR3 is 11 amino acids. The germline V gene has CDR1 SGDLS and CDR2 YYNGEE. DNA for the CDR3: TGTGCCAGCAGCGGAATGGGCGAGCAGTTCTTC. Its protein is CASSGMGEQFF.

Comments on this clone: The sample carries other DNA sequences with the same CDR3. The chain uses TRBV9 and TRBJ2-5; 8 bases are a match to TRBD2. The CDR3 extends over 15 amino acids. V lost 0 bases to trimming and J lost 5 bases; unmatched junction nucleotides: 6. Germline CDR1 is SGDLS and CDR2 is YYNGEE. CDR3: CASSVEPGGVETQYF. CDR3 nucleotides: TGTGCCAGCAGCGTAGAGCCGGGAGGGGTGGAGACCCAGTACTTC. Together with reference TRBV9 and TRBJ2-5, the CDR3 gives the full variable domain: DSGVTQTPKHLITATGQRVTLRCSPRSGDLSVYWYQQSLDQGLQFLIQYYNGEERAKGNILERFSAQQFPDLHSELNLSSLELGDSALYFCASSVEPGGVETQYFGPGTRLLVL.

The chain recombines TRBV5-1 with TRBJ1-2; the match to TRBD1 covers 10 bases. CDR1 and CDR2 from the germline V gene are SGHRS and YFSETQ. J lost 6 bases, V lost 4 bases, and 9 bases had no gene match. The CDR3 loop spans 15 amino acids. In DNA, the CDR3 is TGCGCCAGCAGCCTAATTACCGGGACAGGGGATGGCTACACCTTC. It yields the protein CASSLITGTGDGYTF. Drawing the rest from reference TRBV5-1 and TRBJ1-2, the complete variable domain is KAGVTQTPRYLIKTRGQQVTLSCSPISGHRSVSWYQQTPGQGLQFLFEYFSETQRNKGNFPGRFSGRQFSNSRSEMNVSTLELGDSALYLCASSLITGTGDGYTFGSGTRLTVV.

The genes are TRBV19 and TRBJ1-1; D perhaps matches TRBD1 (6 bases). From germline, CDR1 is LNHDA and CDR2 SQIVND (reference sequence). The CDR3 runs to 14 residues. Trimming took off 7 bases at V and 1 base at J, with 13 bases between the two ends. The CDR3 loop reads CASTRGGPNTEAFF. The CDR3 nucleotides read TGTGCCAGTACACGGGGGGGGCCGAACACTGAAGCTTTCTTT.

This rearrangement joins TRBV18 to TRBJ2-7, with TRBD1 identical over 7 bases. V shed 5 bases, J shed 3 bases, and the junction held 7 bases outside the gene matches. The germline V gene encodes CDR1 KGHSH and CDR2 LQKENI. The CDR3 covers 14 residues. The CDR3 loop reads CASSSRQGIYEQYF. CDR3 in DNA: TGTGCCAGCTCATCCAGACAGGGCATCTACGAGCAGTACTTC.

The CDR3 bases are TGTGCCAGTGGGAGGACAGATACGCAGTATTTT. Translating gives CASGRTDTQYF. The chain couples TRBV6-6 to TRBJ2-3; D may be TRBD2 (6 bases). The CDR3 totals 11 residues. Germline values: CDR1 MNHNY, CDR2 SVGAGI (reference sequence). Trimming removed 9 bases at V and 3 bases at J, with 7 bases between.

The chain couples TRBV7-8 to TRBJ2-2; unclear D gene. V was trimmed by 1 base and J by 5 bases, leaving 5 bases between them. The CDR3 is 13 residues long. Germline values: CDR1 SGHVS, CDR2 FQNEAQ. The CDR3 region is CASSLGRTGELFF. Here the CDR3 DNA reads TGTGCCAGCAGCTTAGGTCGTACCGGGGAGCTGTTTTTT.

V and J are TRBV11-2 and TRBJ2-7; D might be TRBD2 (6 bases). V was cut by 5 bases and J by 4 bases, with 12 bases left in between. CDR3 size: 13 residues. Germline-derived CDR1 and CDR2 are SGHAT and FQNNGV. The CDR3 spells CASSPRRGYEQYF. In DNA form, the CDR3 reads TGTGCCAGCAGCCCCCGTCGGGGGTACGAGCAGTACTTC.

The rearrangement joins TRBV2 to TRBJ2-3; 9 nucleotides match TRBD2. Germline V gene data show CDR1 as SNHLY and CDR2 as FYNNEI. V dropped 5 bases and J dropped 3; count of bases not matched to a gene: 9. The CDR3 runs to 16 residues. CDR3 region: CASSISGGGGTDTQYF. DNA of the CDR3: TGTGCCAGCAGTATTAGCGGGGGAGGAGGGACAGATACGCAGTATTTT.

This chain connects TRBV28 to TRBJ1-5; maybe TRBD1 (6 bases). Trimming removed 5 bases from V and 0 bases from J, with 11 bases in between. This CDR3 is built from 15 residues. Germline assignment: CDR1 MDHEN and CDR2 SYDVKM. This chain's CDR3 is CASSRTAHSNQPQHF. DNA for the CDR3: TGTGCCAGCAGTCGGACAGCCCATAGCAATCAGCCCCAGCATTTT.

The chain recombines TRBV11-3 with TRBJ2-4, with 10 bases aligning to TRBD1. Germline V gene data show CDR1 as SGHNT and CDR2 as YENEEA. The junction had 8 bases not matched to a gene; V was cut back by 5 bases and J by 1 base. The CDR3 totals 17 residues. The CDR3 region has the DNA TGTGCCAGCAGCACCGGGACAGGGGAGAGGGCCAAAAACATTCAGTACTTC. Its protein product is CASSTGTGERAKNIQYF.

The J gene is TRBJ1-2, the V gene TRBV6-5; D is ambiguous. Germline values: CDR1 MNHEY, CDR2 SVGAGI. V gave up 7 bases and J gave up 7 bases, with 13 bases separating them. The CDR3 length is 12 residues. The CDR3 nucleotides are TGTGCCAGCACGAGCGCTTCGGGTGGCTACACCTTC. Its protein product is CASTSASGGYTF.

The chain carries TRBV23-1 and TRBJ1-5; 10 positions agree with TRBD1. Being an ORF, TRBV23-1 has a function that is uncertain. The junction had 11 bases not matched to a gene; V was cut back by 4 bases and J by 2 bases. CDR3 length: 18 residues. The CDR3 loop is CASSLIDRGRKGNQPQHF. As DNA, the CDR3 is TGCGCCAGCAGTCTCATAGACAGGGGGCGGAAGGGCAATCAGCCCCAGCATTTT.

The CDR3 bases are TGCGCCAGCAGCTTGGACGGGATCGCAGGATATGGCTACACCTTC. Translating it yields CASSLDGIAGYGYTF. This chain uses TRBV5-1 with TRBJ1-2; D ambiguous. CDR1 SGHRS and CDR2 YFSETQ come from the germline V gene. The CDR3 is 15 amino acids. V shed 0 bases and J shed 5 bases, with 14 bases lying between them.

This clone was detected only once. CDR3 nucleotides: TGTGCCAGCAGTGAGGCAGGGTTTGAAGCTTTCTTT. Its translation: CASSEAGFEAFF. V is TRBV6-1 and J is TRBJ1-1, with a weak D call TRBD1 (5 bases). Trimming removed 3 bases at V and 7 bases at J, with 9 bases between. This CDR3 contains 12 residues. The germline V gene encodes CDR1 MNHNS and CDR2 SASEGT.

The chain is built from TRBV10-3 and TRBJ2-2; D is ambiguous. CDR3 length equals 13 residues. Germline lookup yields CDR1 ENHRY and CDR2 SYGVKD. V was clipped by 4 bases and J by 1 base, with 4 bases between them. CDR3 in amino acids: CAISVGNTGELFF. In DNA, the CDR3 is TGTGCCATCAGTGTCGGGAACACCGGGGAGCTGTTTTTT.

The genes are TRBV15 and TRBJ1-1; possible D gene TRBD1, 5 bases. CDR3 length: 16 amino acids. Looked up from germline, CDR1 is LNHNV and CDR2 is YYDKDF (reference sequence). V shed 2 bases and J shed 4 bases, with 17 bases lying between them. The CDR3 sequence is CATSRLPRGQGTEAFF. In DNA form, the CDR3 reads TGTGCCACCAGCAGACTCCCGAGAGGCCAGGGCACTGAAGCTTTCTTT.